Reported below is one TCR beta chain. Its target is unknown. The data were taken from a study of OX40 agonist ivuxolimab in advanced cancers. Study details: Ivuxolimab doses were 0.01, 0.1, 0.3, 1.5, 3 or 10 mg/kg every 2 weeks. Three patients got partial responses; one had hepatocellular carcinoma and two had cutaneous melanoma.

The protocol was immunoSEQ multiplex PCR, while the TCRdb copy is restricted to in-frame clones and leaves out a portion. The table shows 15,000 to 20,000 clones, with 73% occurring only once. V lost 9 bases and J 3 bases, leaving 15 bases between the germline ends. This CDR3 contains 14 residues. CDR1 SNHLY and CDR2 FYNNEI come from the germline V gene. Study conclusions and caveats: Nonresponders included some who also had low normalized T-cell clonal expansion. Antigens targeted by the expanded peripheral T cells were not determined.

The genes are TRBV2 and TRBJ2-1; a weak D match, TRBD2 (6 bases). The TCR was taken from an adult with an advanced solid tumor such as melanoma, head and neck, liver or kidney cancer. The material was CD4+ or CD8+ T cells sorted from blood, obtained in a trial of the OX40 agonist ivuxolimab. In nucleotides, the CDR3 is TGTGCCAGAGGTGTGACGGGAGACTACAATGAGCAGTTCTTC. This sequence encodes CARGVTGDYNEQFF.